This TCR beta chain was identified during a study of blood T cell repertoires in COVID-19. The assay was immunoSEQ multiplex PCR, and TCRdb's table has in-frame clones only and misses some. The sample carries around 250,000 clones, about 90% recorded once. In terms of age and location, participants ranged from roughly 18 to 95 years and lived in 24 US areas. Sequenced: PBMCs or T cells enriched from blood (not recorded which). The receptor was isolated from a human donor in a cohort exposed to, infected with or recovered from COVID-19 (not recorded which). The donor label of this sample is uncertain.

CDR3 coding DNA: TGCGCCAGCAGCTTGCTGGTCGGGACAGATAATTCACCCCTCCACTTT. Encoded protein: CASSLLVGTDNSPLHF. The V gene is TRBV4-1, the J gene TRBJ1-6; 7 nucleotides agree with TRBD1. V lost 5 bases to trimming and J lost 5 bases; unmatched junction nucleotides: 9. This CDR3 region has 16 residues. Germline V gene data show CDR1 as MGHRA and CDR2 as YSYEKL.